These T cell receptor beta chains were read from a single sample in a study of control samples from healthy donors and cancer patients. Clones were sequenced by immunoSEQ multiplex PCR, and TCRdb holds only the in-frame ones, with some missing. This table holds over 50,000 clones, roughly 95% found once. The sequenced material came from blood. These receptors originate from a woman younger than 35 in good health. Each CDR3 is given with its conserved first and last residue. The order of the fields is D gene, J gene, clone size, V gene, CDR3 protein, CDR3 DNA. D genes are given only for firm matches. Clone size appears in some rows only: once, few, many, or a class for an expanded clone.

>-|TRBJ1-1|-|TRBV6-2/TRBV6-3
CASSYSTGMTEAFF
TGTGCCAGCAGTTACTCGACGGGGATGACTGAAGCTTTCTTT
>-|TRBJ1-1|-|TRBV12-3/TRBV12-4
CASSSSTGTLAFF
TGTGCCAGCAGTTCCAGTACCGGGACACTTGCTTTCTTT
>-|TRBJ2-2|-|TRBV5-4
CASRTGVGPAGTLFF
TGTGCCAGCAGAACGGGGGTTGGGCCCGCGGGGACGCTGTTTTTT
>TRBD1|TRBJ1-3|-|TRBV6-5
CASRRQGASGNTIYF
TGTGCCAGCAGACGACAGGGGGCTTCTGGAAACACCATATATTTT
>-|TRBJ2-1|-|TRBV5-1
CASSLGSGSYNEQFF
TGCGCCAGCAGCTTGGGCAGCGGCTCCTACAATGAGCAGTTCTTC
>TRBD2|TRBJ2-1|-|TRBV4-1
CASSAYVGGGNNEQFF
TGCGCCAGCAGCGCTTATGTGGGGGGGGGAAACAATGAGCAGTTCTTC
>-|TRBJ2-5|-|TRBV18
CASSPGGLAETQYF
TGTGCCAGCTCACCAGGGGGGCTGGCAGAGACCCAGTACTTC
>-|TRBJ1-2|-|TRBV4-1
CASSQETALWRGYTF
TGCGCCAGCAGCCAAGAGACAGCGCTATGGAGGGGCTACACCTTC
>TRBD2|TRBJ2-3|-|TRBV6-1
CASSESSGGASDTQYF
TGTGCCAGCAGTGAGTCTAGCGGGGGGGCCTCAGATACGCAGTATTTT
>-|TRBJ1-4|-|TRBV6-5
CASSYGGRTNEKLFF
TGTGCCAGCAGTTACGGAGGGAGGACTAATGAAAAACTGTTTTTT
>-|TRBJ1-2|-|TRBV27
CASRTRNYGYTF
TGTGCCAGCAGAACCCGAAACTATGGCTACACCTTC
>TRBD1|TRBJ1-4|-|TRBV5-1
CASRFTGTGDEKLFF
TGCGCCAGCAGGTTTACCGGGACAGGGGATGAAAAACTGTTTTTT
>-|TRBJ1-6|-|TRBV7-9
CASSLGGGSPLHF
TGTGCCAGCAGCTTAGGGGGGGGTTCACCCCTCCACTTT
>-|TRBJ1-1|-|TRBV6-1
CASSEAGPEAFF
TGTGCCAGCAGTGAAGCAGGGCCTGAAGCTTTCTTT
>-|TRBJ1-2|once|TRBV5-6
CASSLTGVNYGYTF
TGTGCCAGCAGCTTGACAGGAGTCAACTATGGCTACACCTTC
>-|TRBJ1-6|-|TRBV19
CAVGDSPLHF
TGTGCCGTGGGGGATTCACCCCTCCACTTT
>-|TRBJ1-1|-|TRBV6-6
CASRIYTDMNTEAFF
TGTGCCAGCAGAATATACACAGATATGAACACTGAAGCTTTCTTT
>TRBD2|TRBJ2-1|-|TRBV9
CASSVAASGVSQEYNEQFF
TGTGCCAGCAGCGTAGCTGCTAGCGGGGTGTCACAAGAATACAATGAGCAGTTCTTC
>-|TRBJ1-5|-|TRBV5-6
CASSLWGGGNQPQHF
TGTGCCAGCAGCTTATGGGGTGGAGGCAATCAGCCCCAGCATTTT
>TRBD1|TRBJ1-2|once|TRBV7-3
CASSLTGQGGYTF
TGTGCCAGCAGCTTAACCGGACAGGGCGGCTACACCTTC
>-|TRBJ1-2|-|TRBV2
CASSERGYGYTF
TGTGCCAGCAGTGAGCGGGGGTATGGCTACACCTTC
>-|TRBJ1-1|once|TRBV6-2/TRBV6-3
CASSIWGRTEAFF
TGTGCCAGCAGTATTTGGGGCAGAACTGAAGCTTTCTTT
>-|TRBJ2-7|-|TRBV20-1
CSASQGSYEQYF
TGCAGTGCTAGTCAGGGGTCCTACGAGCAGTACTTC
>TRBD1|TRBJ1-6|-|TRBV4-3
CASSQDIGGSYNSPLHF
TGCGCCAGCAGCCAAGATATAGGGGGCTCTTATAATTCACCCCTCCACTTT
>-|TRBJ1-4|-|TRBV19
CASRQTYNEKLFF
TGTGCCAGTAGACAGACCTATAATGAAAAACTGTTTTTT
>-|TRBJ1-2|-|TRBV27
CASSLVDYGYTF
TGTGCCAGCAGTTTAGTTGACTATGGCTACACCTTC
>TRBD1|TRBJ2-7|-|TRBV5-1
CASTPTRDREIYEQYF
TGCGCCAGCACTCCTACCCGGGACAGGGAGATCTACGAGCAGTACTTC
>-|TRBJ1-5|-|TRBV28
CASSLLARARAPQPQHF
TGTGCCAGCAGTTTATTGGCCCGGGCCAGGGCCCCTCAGCCCCAGCATTTT
>-|TRBJ1-1|-|TRBV11-2
CASSLVSTEAFF
TGTGCCAGCAGCTTAGTGAGCACTGAAGCTTTCTTT
>TRBD1|TRBJ1-1|-|TRBV27
CASSPWQGAISEAFF
TGTGCCAGCAGTCCCTGGCAGGGGGCGATCTCTGAAGCTTTCTTT
>TRBD1|TRBJ1-1|-|TRBV19
CASPQPGTGEAFF
TGTGCCAGCCCTCAACCTGGGACAGGGGAAGCTTTCTTT
>-|TRBJ1-1|-|TRBV25-1
CASSAYRVGAFF
TGTGCCAGCAGTGCGTACAGGGTAGGAGCTTTCTTT
>-|TRBJ2-2|-|TRBV12-3/TRBV12-4
CASRLLTGELFF
TGTGCCAGCAGGCTGTTAACCGGGGAGCTGTTTTTT
>-|TRBJ1-1|-|TRBV18
CASSLWAEGTEAFF
TGTGCCAGCTCACTTTGGGCAGAAGGAACTGAAGCTTTCTTT
>-|TRBJ1-1|-|TRBV15
CATRQGRAEAFF
TGTGCCACCCGGCAGGGTCGGGCTGAAGCTTTCTTT
>-|TRBJ2-3|-|TRBV29-1
CSVILATDTQYF
TGCAGCGTGATTCTCGCAACAGATACGCAGTATTTT
>TRBD1|TRBJ1-2|-|TRBV2
CASSEQGAGQGNGYTF
TGTGCCAGCAGTGAGCAGGGGGCCGGACAGGGTAATGGCTACACCTTC
>-|TRBJ2-1|-|TRBV27
CASSHTRIHYNEQFF
TGTGCCAGCAGTCATACTAGGATTCACTACAATGAGCAGTTCTTC
>-|TRBJ1-1|-|TRBV19
CASRYDGQIKNTEAFF
TGTGCCAGTAGATATGACGGACAGATAAAGAACACTGAAGCTTTCTTT
>TRBD1|TRBJ1-5|once|TRBV19
CASRRTGYQPQHF
TGTGCCAGTAGAAGGACAGGGTATCAGCCCCAGCATTTT
>-|TRBJ2-3|-|TRBV15
CATSRERARNTQYF
TGTGCCACCAGCAGAGAAAGGGCACGCAATACGCAGTATTTT
>-|TRBJ2-3|-|TRBV7-3
CASSLSPGLRQRDTQYF
TGTGCCAGCAGCTTGTCCCCGGGACTCCGCCAGAGAGATACGCAGTATTTT
>TRBD1|TRBJ1-2|-|TRBV29-1
CSARKGTGAVGYTF
TGCAGCGCCCGAAAGGGGACAGGGGCGGTTGGCTACACCTTC
>-|TRBJ2-3|-|TRBV2
CASSEAPRSTDTQYF
TGTGCCAGCAGTGAAGCGCCCAGAAGCACAGATACGCAGTATTTT
>-|TRBJ2-1|-|TRBV13
CASSRKVAGYNEQFF
TGTGCCAGCAGCCGTAAAGTGGCAGGCTACAATGAGCAGTTCTTC
>TRBD2|TRBJ2-1|-|TRBV10-3
CAISGTSGGESSYNEQFF
TGTGCCATCAGTGGCACTAGCGGGGGGGAAAGCTCCTACAATGAGCAGTTCTTC
>-|TRBJ1-6|-|TRBV7-3
CASSLRADYNSPLHF
TGTGCCAGCAGCTTAAGGGCAGATTATAATTCACCCCTCCACTTT
>-|TRBJ1-4|-|TRBV4-1
CASSQDGQSNEKLFF
TGCGCCAGCAGCCAAGATGGCCAGAGTAATGAAAAACTGTTTTTT
>-|TRBJ1-5|-|TRBV19
CASSIDGPPLNKQPQHF
TGTGCCAGTAGTATAGACGGGCCTCCTTTAAATAAACAGCCCCAGCATTTT
>-|TRBJ1-2|-|TRBV19
CASSIRSYGYTF
TGTGCCAGTAGTATCCGATCCTATGGCTACACCTTC
>TRBD1|TRBJ2-1|-|TRBV7-9
CASSLSTTRDRGPFEQFF
TGTGCCAGCAGCTTATCGACAACACGGGACAGGGGGCCCTTTGAGCAGTTCTTC
>-|TRBJ1-1|-|TRBV9
CASSPLDPGWTEAFF
TGTGCCAGCAGTCCTTTGGACCCGGGGTGGACTGAAGCTTTCTTT
>TRBD1|TRBJ1-2|-|TRBV7-9
CASSLAPGTGPYGYTF
TGTGCCAGCAGCTTAGCCCCTGGGACAGGGCCCTATGGCTACACCTTC
>-|TRBJ1-2|-|TRBV6-5
CASRLWTEANGYTF
TGTGCCAGCAGACTTTGGACGGAGGCGAATGGCTACACCTTC
>-|TRBJ2-3|once|TRBV2
CASRRRSTDTQYF
TGTGCCAGCAGGCGTCGGAGCACAGATACGCAGTATTTT
>TRBD1|TRBJ1-2|-|TRBV6-6
CASSGQGGINGYTF
TGTGCCAGCAGTGGACAGGGGGGTATTAATGGCTACACCTTC
>-|TRBJ1-1|-|TRBV2
CASSGGRVNTEAFF
TGTGCCAGCAGTGGCGGTCGGGTAAACACTGAAGCTTTCTTT
>TRBD1|TRBJ1-5|-|TRBV6-6
CASTPGQGVGQPQHF
TGTGCCAGCACTCCGGGACAGGGGGTGGGTCAGCCCCAGCATTTT